The source of this T cell receptor (beta chain) is a study of response to subunit inactivated influenza vaccine. Overall study results and limits: Authors suggested each seasonal influenza vaccination recruits few new T cells.

There are many counts of this clonotype. As yet, its antigen is unknown. Germline lookup yields CDR1 SGHRS and CDR2 YFSETQ. CDR3 length: 17 amino acids. V was shortened by 0 bases and J by 0 bases, with 12 bases between the two germline ends. MiXCR was run by TCRdb on the RT-PCR reads, yielding one entry per CDR3 protein. The sample yields 500,000 to 550,000 distinct CDR3 sequences, around 8% seen once. This chain connects TRBV5-1 to TRBJ2-2; the D gene is possibly TRBD1 (5 bases). The receptor comes from a man between 50 and 69 years old who received an inactivated influenza vaccine. The sample in question was PBMCs from blood, obtained around 25 months after vaccination. This CDR3 reads CASSLVGAGTNTGELFF. CDR3 DNA sequence: TGCGCCAGCAGCTTGGTAGGGGCAGGGACGAACACCGGGGAGCTGTTTTTT.